These 29 T cell receptor beta chains were sequenced from one sample in a study of control samples from healthy donors and cancer patients. Profiling relied on immunoSEQ multiplex PCR, and the TCRdb table lists in-frame clones only, not all of them. Of 150,000 to 200,000 clones listed, approximately 92% are singletons. Sequencing was done on a sample of blood. Receptors originate from a man aged 18 to 35 in good health.

This clone has just a few counts. V and J are TRBV5-1 and TRBJ1-1; D gene uncertain. The ends were cut back, 1 base at V and 1 base at J, with 11 bases in the middle. Germline CDR1 and CDR2: SGHRS and YFSETQ. This CDR3 spans 15 amino acids. The CDR3 here is CASSLMGSWNTEAFF. In nucleotides, the CDR3 is TGCGCCAGCAGCTTGATGGGGTCTTGGAACACTGAAGCTTTCTTT.

The DNA of the CDR3 is TGCAGCGTCCGACGGGGCGGAGGTGAGCAGTTCTTC. Translating gives CSVRRGGGEQFF. V usage is TRBV29-1 and J usage is TRBJ2-1; D tentatively reads TRBD1 or TRBD2 (5 bases each). The CDR3 consists of 12 residues. V was shortened by 6 bases and J by 9 bases, with 15 bases between the two germline ends. Germline V lookup: CDR1 SQVTM, CDR2 ANQGSEA.

This chain links TRBV7-2 with TRBJ2-7; 7 bases map to TRBD2. The ends lost 5 bases at V and 5 bases at J; junction bases unmatched: 6. Germline CDR1 and CDR2: SGHTA and FQGNSA. The CDR3 extends over 13 amino acids. CDR3 amino acids: CASSPRTSDEQYF. In nucleotides, the CDR3 is TGTGCCAGCAGCCCCAGGACTAGTGACGAGCAGTACTTC.

The rearrangement joins TRBV5-6 to TRBJ2-4, with 9 bases identical to TRBD1. Germline CDR1 reads SGHDT; CDR2 reads YYEEEE. This CDR3 has 15 residues. The ends lost 3 bases at V and 8 bases at J; junction bases unmatched: 9. CDR3 protein: CASSSTGTGFDIQYF. The CDR3 nucleotides are TGTGCCAGCAGCTCAACCGGGACAGGGTTTGACATTCAGTACTTC.

This chain uses TRBV28 with TRBJ2-7; a possible D gene is TRBD1 (5 bases). Germline V gene data show CDR1 as MDHEN and CDR2 as SYDVKM. The V end lost 1 base, the J end lost 4 bases, and 11 bases lay between the germline ends. The CDR3 has 14 residues. This CDR3 reads CASSLSGSGYEQYF. For the CDR3, the DNA is TGTGCCAGCAGTTTATCAGGGTCCGGGTACGAGCAGTACTTC.

The rearrangement joins TRBV19 to TRBJ1-2; no reliable D call. CDR1 and CDR2 (germline): LNHDA, SQIVND (reference sequence). This CDR3 spans 13 amino acids. V was clipped by 4 bases and J by 1 base, with 7 bases between them. The chain's CDR3 is CASSNSNNYGYTF. CDR3 in DNA: TGTGCCAGTAGTAACAGTAATAACTATGGCTACACCTTC.

V is TRBV30 and J is TRBJ1-5; TRBD1 matches at 9 bases. The CDR3 sequence is 14 residues long. V gave up 2 bases and J gave up 3 bases; unmatched junction bases: 2. Germline values: CDR1 GTSNPN, CDR2 SVGIG (reference sequence). The CDR3: CAWSRDRVNQPQHF. In DNA form, the CDR3 reads TGTGCCTGGAGTAGGGACAGGGTCAATCAGCCCCAGCATTTT.

The gene calls are TRBV3-1 (or the pseudogene TRBV3-2) and TRBJ2-3; D is ambiguous. The CDR3 totals 16 residues. Trimming took off 0 bases at V and 2 bases at J, with 12 bases between the two ends. Germline CDR1 and CDR2: LGHDT and YNNKEL (reference sequence). The CDR3 loop is CASSQEWGWPTDTQYF. The CDR3 nucleotides read TGTGCCAGCAGCCAAGAATGGGGATGGCCCACAGATACGCAGTATTTT.

This chain connects TRBV18 to TRBJ2-7, with D perhaps TRBD2 (7 bases). Trimming removed 3 bases from V and 0 bases from J, with 12 bases in between. The germline V gene has CDR1 KGHSH and CDR2 LQKENI. The CDR3 extends over 15 amino acids. Here the CDR3 reads CASSPGGRGSYEQYF. As DNA, the CDR3 is TGTGCCAGCTCACCGGGGGGGCGTGGCTCCTACGAGCAGTACTTC.

The J gene is TRBJ2-1, the V gene TRBV4-1, with D perhaps matching TRBD2 (5 bases). The germline gives CDR1 MGHRA, CDR2 YSYEKL. This CDR3 region has 15 residues. V was clipped by 3 bases and J by 4 bases, with 13 bases between them. The CDR3, as DNA: TGCGCCAGCAGCCATACATTTCGGGGTTACAATGAGCAGTTCTTC. Translated: CASSHTFRGYNEQFF.

The CDR3 loop reads CASSRTGNYGYTF. Written as DNA, the CDR3 is TGTGCCAGTAGCCGGACAGGAAACTATGGCTACACCTTC. The rearrangement links TRBV19 to TRBJ1-2; TRBD1 matches at 7 bases. Germline V gene sequence: CDR1 LNHDA, CDR2 SQIVND (reference sequence). The V gene end was trimmed by 6 bases and the J gene end by 2 bases; junction bases not matched to a gene: 3. This CDR3 region has 13 residues.

The chain is built from TRBV12-3 or TRBV12-4 and TRBJ2-3; D not certain. V was clipped by 2 bases and J by 5 bases, with 8 bases between them. CDR3 size: 13 residues. CDR3 region: CASSLTSRDTQYF. CDR3 nucleotide sequence: TGTGCCAGCAGTTTAACATCGAGAGATACGCAGTATTTT.

The chain employs TRBV6-5 and TRBJ2-5; TRBD1 aligns across 7 bases. Germline V gene lookup returns CDR1 MNHEY and CDR2 SVGAGI. The CDR3 consists of 12 residues. Trimming took 9 bases from V and 5 from J; bases not matched to a gene: 6. This CDR3 is CASSRQGETQYF. The CDR3 region has the DNA TGTGCCAGTTCTAGACAGGGCGAGACCCAGTACTTC.

V is TRBV5-1 and J is TRBJ2-2, with D maybe TRBD2 (7 bases). Germline V gene lookup returns CDR1 SGHRS and CDR2 YFSETQ. The CDR3 sequence is 14 residues long. Trimming cost V 5 bases and J 6 bases, with 14 bases left between them. The CDR3 DNA is TGCGCCAGCAGAGGGGGGGGCCCAGCCGGGGAGCTGTTTTTT. Its protein is CASRGGGPAGELFF.

This clone is a singleton in its sample. The chain is built from TRBV29-1 and TRBJ1-2; D may be TRBD1 (6 bases). V was shortened by 3 bases and J by 2 bases, with 7 bases between the two germline ends. This CDR3 has 12 residues. CDR1 SQVTM and CDR2 ANQGSEA come from the germline V gene. DNA of the CDR3: TGCAGCGTTGACGGACAGAACTATGGCTACACCTTC. It is translated as CSVDGQNYGYTF.

The V call is TRBV9, the J call TRBJ1-4, with 8 bases lining up with TRBD1. Germline CDR1 reads SGDLS; CDR2 reads YYNGEE. The ends lost 3 bases at V and 3 bases at J; junction bases unmatched: 7. The CDR3 contains 16 residues. For the CDR3, the DNA is TGTGCCAGCAGCGGATTTGACAGGGGTGCTAATGAAAAACTGTTTTTT. Residues: CASSGFDRGANEKLFF.

This clone was seen only a few times. The CDR3 sequence: CASSLIGSYGEQYF. CDR3 nucleotides: TGTGCCAGCAGCTTAATTGGAAGTTACGGTGAGCAGTACTTC. The V and J genes are TRBV7-3 and TRBJ2-7; D uncertain. Between the trimmed V and J ends, which lost 1 base and 7 bases, there was a span of 14 bases. This CDR3 has 14 amino acids. Germline values: CDR1 SGHTA, CDR2 FQGTGA.

V is TRBV14 and J is TRBJ1-1, with a possible D match to TRBD1 (5 bases). The germline V gene encodes CDR1 SGHDN and CDR2 FVKESK. V lost 4 bases, J lost 0 bases, and 12 bases lay in between. This CDR3 comprises 15 residues. The CDR3 DNA reads as TGTGCCAGCAGCCTAATCAGGGTGGTGAACACTGAAGCTTTCTTT. Amino acids: CASSLIRVVNTEAFF. The whole variable domain, filled in from reference TRBV14 and TRBJ1-1, reads EAGVTQFPSHSVIEKGQTVTLRCDPISGHDNLYWYRRVMGKEIKFLLHFVKESKQDESGMPNNRFLAERTGGTYSTLKVQPAELEDSGVYFCASSLIRVVNTEAFFGQGTRLTVV.

V and J are TRBV5-1 and TRBJ2-7; TRBD2 matches at 8 bases. The CDR3 contains 13 residues. CDR1 and CDR2 from the germline V gene are SGHRS and YFSETQ. The J segment lost 4 bases and the V segment lost 1 base, leaving 1 base of the junction unmatched. CDR3 nucleotide sequence: TGCGCCAGCAGCTTGCGGGGGGGATACGAGCAGTACTTC. It translates to CASSLRGGYEQYF.

The chain uses TRBV29-1 and TRBJ2-1; 10 bases are a match to TRBD1. Germline V gene data show CDR1 as SQVTM and CDR2 as ANQGSEA. V lost 7 bases, J lost 9 bases, and 9 bases stayed unmatched. CDR3 length equals 13 residues. This CDR3 is CSGGDRGGGEQFF. Here the CDR3 DNA reads TGCAGCGGGGGGGACAGGGGAGGTGGTGAGCAGTTCTTC.

This clone has a single count. This sample also contains other DNA sequences that code for the same CDR3. The chain links TRBV5-1 to TRBJ2-7, with D possibly TRBD1 on 5 matching bases. The CDR3 has 13 amino acids. CDR1 and CDR2 (germline): SGHRS, YFSETQ. Trimming stripped 4 bases from V and 3 bases from J, with 11 bases between. Written as DNA, the CDR3 is TGCGCCAGCAGCCCTCAGGGCAGCTACGAGCAGTACTTC. As protein: CASSPQGSYEQYF.

The chain joins TRBV12-5 to TRBJ2-3; D is perhaps TRBD1 (5 bases). Germline V gives CDR1 LGHNT, CDR2 FRNRAP. V lost 4 bases and J lost 4, with 9 bases in between. The CDR3 covers 13 residues. For the CDR3, the DNA is TGTGCTAGTGGTTCATCAGGGCCAGATACGCAGTATTTT. This sequence encodes CASGSSGPDTQYF.

V is TRBV18 and J is TRBJ1-5; D is undetermined. Germline V gene data show CDR1 as KGHSH and CDR2 as LQKENI. V was shortened by 2 bases and J by 4 bases, with 6 bases between the two germline ends. The CDR3 has 13 residues. CDR3 protein: CASSPGWNQPQHF. CDR3 DNA: TGTGCCAGCTCACCAGGATGGAATCAGCCCCAGCATTTT.

The genes are TRBV5-6 and TRBJ1-3; TRBD1 might be the D (6 bases). Trimming shortened V by 2 bases and J by 2 bases, and 8 bases separated the two germline ends. Germline V gene data show CDR1 as SGHDT and CDR2 as YYEEEE. This CDR3 contains 14 residues. CDR3 bases: TGTGCCAGCAGCTTCCAGGGGCCTGGAAACACCATATATTTT. Translated: CASSFQGPGNTIYF.

The chain recombines TRBV3-1 (or the pseudogene TRBV3-2) with TRBJ2-2; no clear D. CDR1 and CDR2 from the germline V gene are LGHDT and YNNKEL (reference sequence). V gave up 0 bases and J gave up 3 bases, with 5 bases separating them. The CDR3 sequence is 14 residues long. CDR3 loop: CASSQDGYTGELFF. CDR3 in DNA: TGTGCCAGCAGCCAAGACGGATACACCGGGGAGCTGTTTTTT.

This chain uses TRBV5-1 with TRBJ1-1, with 7 bases lining up with TRBD1. The CDR3 sequence is 15 residues long. The ends lost 2 bases at V and 3 bases at J; junction bases unmatched: 7. Germline lookup yields CDR1 SGHRS and CDR2 YFSETQ. CDR3 amino acids: CASSFEGARDTEAFF. The DNA for the CDR3 is TGCGCCAGCAGCTTTGAGGGGGCTAGGGACACTGAAGCTTTCTTT.

This chain links TRBV10-1 with TRBJ2-1; D is tentatively TRBD1 or TRBD2 (6 bases each). CDR3 length: 14 amino acids. The germline V and J ends were trimmed by 9 bases and 0 bases, with 12 bases remaining between them. Per germline, CDR1 WNHNN and CDR2 SYGVQD (reference sequence). CDR3 sequence reads: CASSGASSYNEQFF. CDR3 coding DNA: TGCGCCAGTTCGGGGGCTAGCTCCTACAATGAGCAGTTCTTC.

The genes are TRBV14 and TRBJ2-5; 9 bases fit TRBD1. The CDR3 covers 13 residues. From germline, CDR1 is SGHDN and CDR2 FVKESK. Trimming took 6 bases from V and 3 from J; bases not matched to a gene: 2. This CDR3 reads CASRWTGEETQYF. CDR3 nucleotides: TGTGCCAGCAGGTGGACAGGGGAAGAGACCCAGTACTTC.

This clone came up once. The genes are TRBV5-1 and TRBJ2-2; TRBD1 is a possible D gene (6 bases). The CDR3 is made up of 15 amino acids. V gave up 1 base and J gave up 5 bases, with 12 bases separating them. Germline lookup yields CDR1 SGHRS and CDR2 YFSETQ. This chain's CDR3 is CASSLSGAGTGELFF. The DNA for the CDR3 is TGCGCCAGCAGCTTGTCAGGGGCCGGGACCGGGGAGCTGTTTTTT.